Reported below is one TCR beta chain. Its antigen is still unknown. CDR1 and CDR2 from the germline V gene are SEHNR and FQNEAQ (reference sequence). The CDR3 consists of 12 residues. V gave up 5 bases and J gave up 6 bases; unmatched junction bases: 1. These data belong to a study of shared clonotypes between healthy human individuals. Findings and limits, study-wide: Sequencing of the sorted subsets was shown by rarefaction to be incomplete despite large depth. Naive subsets generally exceeded memory subsets in estimated richness. Relative to their counterparts shared across all four donors, non-shared clonotypes exhibited diminished generation probabilities.

Over several immunoSEQ plates, each subset's genomic DNA was distributed in even portions. Repertoires were generated with immunoSEQ multiplex PCR, while TCRdb's copy carries only in-frame clones and drops some. The sample lists about 2 million clones, approximately 95% seen once, with around 0.13% in the top ten. The V and J genes are TRBV7-9 and TRBJ2-1, with 7 bases matching TRBD2. The source of this sequence is a man younger than 35 in good health. Sequencing used naive CD4+ T cells sorted from blood. Subset: CD45RA+ positively selected. The CDR3 DNA follows: TGTGCCAGCAGCCCGGGGGGCAATGAGCAGTTCTTC. Protein sequence: CASSPGGNEQFF.